Reported below is one T cell receptor beta chain. No antigen is known for it. Clones were read by immunoSEQ multiplex PCR, and TCRdb kept only the in-frame ones, dropping some. The sample includes fewer than 90,000 clones, 75% to 90% of them seen just once. Every patient relapsed after autologous stem cell transplantation, and brentuximab vedotin exposure varied. Germline CDR1 SGHTA, CDR2 FQGNSA. J gave up 9 bases and V 3 bases, and 7 bases lay outside the gene matches. CDR3 length equals 15 residues. This record belongs to a study of PD-1 blockade in classical Hodgkin lymphoma. Study results and caveats: Repertoire differences have undefined causes, possibly disease activity or prior therapy.

Material: peripheral blood mononuclear cells (PBMCs), obtained at baseline. The receptor was derived from a human donor with classical Hodgkin lymphoma. V and J are TRBV7-2 and TRBJ2-1; the match to TRBD2 covers 11 bases. For the CDR3, the DNA is TGTGCCAGCAGCTTTAGCGGGAGGGCGAGGGGTGAGCAGTTCTTC. Amino acid sequence: CASSFSGRARGEQFF.